This TCR beta chain emerged from a study of cytomegalovirus exposure and HLA in healthy donors. The germline V gene encodes CDR1 MNHEY and CDR2 SVGAGI. The germline V and J ends were trimmed by 4 bases and 2 bases, with 17 bases remaining between them. The CDR3 is made up of 16 amino acids. Clones were read by immunoSEQ multiplex PCR, and TCRdb kept only the in-frame ones, dropping some. The data show some 170,000 clones, about 96% seen once. A note on this clone: Its antigen remains unknown.

General study findings and limits: Reports described diagnosis of cytomegalovirus status by the classifier as highly specific and sensitive. Researchers catalogued some 160 TCR beta chains as cytomegalovirus-associated.

The chain has TRBV6-5 and TRBJ2-5; the D is unclear. The material sequenced was PBMCs. The TCR sequence derives from a woman aged 18 to 35 in good health and CMV-seronegative. The CDR3 bases are TGTGCCAGCAGTTTCTCCATGACTGATAATCAAGAGACCCAGTACTTC. Amino acids: CASSFSMTDNQETQYF.